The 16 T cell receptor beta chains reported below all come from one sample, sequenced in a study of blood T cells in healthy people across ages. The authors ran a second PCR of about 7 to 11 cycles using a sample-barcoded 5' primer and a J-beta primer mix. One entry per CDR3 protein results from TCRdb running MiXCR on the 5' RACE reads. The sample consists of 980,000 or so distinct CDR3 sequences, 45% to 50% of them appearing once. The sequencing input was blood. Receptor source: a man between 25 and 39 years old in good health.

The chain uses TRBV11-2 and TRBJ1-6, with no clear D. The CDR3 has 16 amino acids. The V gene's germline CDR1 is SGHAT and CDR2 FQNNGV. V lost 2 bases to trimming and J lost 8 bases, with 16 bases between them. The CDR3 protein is CASSLFFEEFHSPLHF. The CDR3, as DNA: TGTGCCAGCAGCTTATTTTTCGAGGAGTTTCATTCACCCCTCCACTTT. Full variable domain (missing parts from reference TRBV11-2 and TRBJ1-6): EAGVAQSPRYKIIEKRQSVAFWCNPISGHATLYWYQQILGQGPKLLIQFQNNGVVDDSQLPKDRFSAERLKGVDSTLKIQPAKLEDSAVYLCASSLFFEEFHSPLHFGNGTRLTVT.

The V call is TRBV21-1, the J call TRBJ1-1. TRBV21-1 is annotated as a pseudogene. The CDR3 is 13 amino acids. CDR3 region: CASSKGLRTEAFF. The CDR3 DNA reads TGTGCCAGCAGCAAAGGGTTGCGCACTGAAGCTTTCTTT.

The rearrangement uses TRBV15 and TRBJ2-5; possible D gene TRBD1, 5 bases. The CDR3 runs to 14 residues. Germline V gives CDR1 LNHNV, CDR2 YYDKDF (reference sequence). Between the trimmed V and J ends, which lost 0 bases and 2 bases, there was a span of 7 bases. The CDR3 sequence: CATSRDRQQETQYF. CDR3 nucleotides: TGTGCCACCAGCAGAGACCGACAGCAAGAGACCCAGTACTTC.

The CDR3 sequence: CASSLYQAGYTDTQYF. The CDR3 DNA reads TGTGCCAGCAGCTTATATCAAGCGGGGTACACAGATACGCAGTATTTT. The chain recombines TRBV7-2 with TRBJ2-3, with 7 bases identical to TRBD2. The J segment lost 2 bases and the V segment lost 2 bases, leaving 7 bases of the junction unmatched. Germline V gene data show CDR1 as SGHTA and CDR2 as FQGNSA. CDR3 length equals 16 residues.

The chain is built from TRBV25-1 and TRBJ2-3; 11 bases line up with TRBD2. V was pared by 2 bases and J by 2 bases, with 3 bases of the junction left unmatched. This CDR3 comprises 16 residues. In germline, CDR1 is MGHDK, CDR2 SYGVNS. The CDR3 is CASSETSGGHTDTQYF. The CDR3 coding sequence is TGTGCCAGCAGTGAAACTAGCGGGGGCCACACAGATACGCAGTATTTT.

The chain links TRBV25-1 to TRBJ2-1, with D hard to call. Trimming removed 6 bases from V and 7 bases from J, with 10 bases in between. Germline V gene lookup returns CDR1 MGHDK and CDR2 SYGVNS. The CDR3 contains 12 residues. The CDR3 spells CASRPKGNEQFF. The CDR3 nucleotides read TGTGCCAGCAGGCCGAAGGGTAATGAGCAGTTCTTC.

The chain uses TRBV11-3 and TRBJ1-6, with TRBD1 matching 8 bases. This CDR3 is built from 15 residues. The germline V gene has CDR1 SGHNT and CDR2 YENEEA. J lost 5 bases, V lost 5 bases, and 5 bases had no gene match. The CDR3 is CASSTTTGDNSPLHF. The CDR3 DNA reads TGTGCCAGCAGCACCACGACAGGGGATAATTCACCCCTCCACTTT.

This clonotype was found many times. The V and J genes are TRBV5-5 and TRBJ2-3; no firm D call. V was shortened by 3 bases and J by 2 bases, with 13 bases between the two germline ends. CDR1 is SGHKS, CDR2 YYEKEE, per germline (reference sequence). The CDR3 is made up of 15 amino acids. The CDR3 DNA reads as TGTGCCAGCAGCTACATCTCCGTCCTCACAGATACGCAGTATTTT. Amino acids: CASSYISVLTDTQYF.

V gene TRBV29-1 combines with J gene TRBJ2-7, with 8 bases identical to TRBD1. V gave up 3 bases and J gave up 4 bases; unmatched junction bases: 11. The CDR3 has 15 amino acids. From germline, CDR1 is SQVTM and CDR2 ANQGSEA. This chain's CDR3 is CSVDTGGRTGYEQYF. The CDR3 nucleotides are TGCAGCGTTGACACAGGGGGGCGGACAGGTTACGAGCAGTACTTC.

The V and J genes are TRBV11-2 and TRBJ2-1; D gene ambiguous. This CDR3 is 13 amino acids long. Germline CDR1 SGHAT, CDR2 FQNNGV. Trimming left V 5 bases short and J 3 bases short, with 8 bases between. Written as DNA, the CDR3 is TGTGCCAGCAGCCCCTGGAACTACAATGAGCAGTTCTTC. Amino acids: CASSPWNYNEQFF.

CDR3 sequence (DNA): TGTGCCAGCAGTGAAGAGGTTGGACTGAACTATGGCTACACCTTC. Amino acids: CASSEEVGLNYGYTF. The rearrangement joins TRBV6-1 to TRBJ1-2; D is unclear. The CDR3 length is 15 residues. Germline assignment: CDR1 MNHNS and CDR2 SASEGT. Trimming took 1 base from V and 2 from J, leaving 11 bases between them.

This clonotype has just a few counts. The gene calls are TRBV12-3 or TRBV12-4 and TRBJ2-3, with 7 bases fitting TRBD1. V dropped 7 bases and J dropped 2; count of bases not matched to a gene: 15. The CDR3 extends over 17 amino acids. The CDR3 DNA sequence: TGTGCCAGCAAGACCACACTCCGGGACAGAGTCACAGATACGCAGTATTTT. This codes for CASKTTLRDRVTDTQYF.

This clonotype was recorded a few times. In DNA form, the CDR3 reads TGTGCCAGCAGCGCTAGGGCCCGCCAAGAGACCCAGTACTTC. This gives the protein CASSARARQETQYF. This chain joins TRBV12-3 or TRBV12-4 and TRBJ2-5; no definite D call. Trimming pared 6 bases from V and 1 base from J, leaving 12 bases between. CDR3 size: 14 residues.

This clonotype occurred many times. CDR3 loop: CASSGGTKRNTDTQYF. The CDR3 DNA reads TGCGCCAGCAGCGGAGGGACAAAAAGAAACACAGATACGCAGTATTTT. The rearrangement uses TRBV5-1 and TRBJ2-3; TRBD1 or TRBD2 may be the D gene (6 bases each). The CDR3 spans 16 residues. CDR1 and CDR2 (germline): SGHRS, YFSETQ. V lost 4 bases, J lost 2 bases, and 17 bases lay in between.

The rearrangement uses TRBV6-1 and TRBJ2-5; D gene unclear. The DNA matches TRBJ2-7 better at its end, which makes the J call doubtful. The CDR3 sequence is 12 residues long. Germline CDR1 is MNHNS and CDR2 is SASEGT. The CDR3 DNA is TGTGCCAGCAGTCCACAAATATCCGAGCAGTACTTC. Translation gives CASSPQISEQYF.

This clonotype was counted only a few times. CDR3 sequence: CASSYSPPQNRGAWTQPQHF. DNA for the CDR3: TGTGCCAGCAGTTACTCCCCTCCACAGAATAGGGGGGCGTGGACTCAGCCCCAGCATTTT. The rearrangement links TRBV6-5 to TRBJ1-5; D may be TRBD1 (6 bases). This CDR3 has 20 residues. V lost 0 bases to trimming and J lost 6 bases, with 27 bases between them. Per germline, CDR1 MNHEY and CDR2 SVGAGI.